Below, 25 T cell receptor beta chains from the same sample are listed, as sequenced in a study of T cells in localized non-small cell lung cancer. Method: immunoSEQ multiplex PCR; TCRdb's copy keeps in-frame clones and lacks some. The sample comprises about 2,000 clones, approximately 17% of which are singletons, and roughly 14% rests with the top ten. The sequencing here drew on normal lung tissue next to the tumor, taken before any cancer treatment. The receptors originated from a man aged 40-75 years with stage II squamous cell lung carcinoma.

The chain combines TRBV5-1 with TRBJ2-6; D is perhaps TRBD1 or TRBD2 (5 bases each). Germline CDR1 is SGHRS and CDR2 is YFSETQ. CDR3 length: 17 residues. Deletions cut 7 bases from V and 0 bases from J, with 17 bases between. CDR3 sequence (DNA): TGCGCCAGCGGGGATTTCGGGGCTGGCTCTGGGGCCAACGTCCTGACTTTC. It translates to CASGDFGAGSGANVLTF.

This clone occurred a few times. V usage is TRBV30 and J usage is TRBJ1-4; tentatively, D is TRBD1 (5 bases). CDR1 is GTSNPN and CDR2 is SVGIG in the germline V gene (reference sequence). Trimming shortened V by 4 bases and J by 8 bases, and 17 bases separated the two germline ends. The length of the CDR3 is 14 residues. The CDR3 loop is CAWTVGESGEKLFF. The CDR3 DNA reads TGTGCCTGGACGGTAGGGGAGAGTGGCGAAAAACTGTTTTTT. The complete variable domain, with remaining parts taken from reference TRBV30 and TRBJ1-4, reads SQTIHQWPATLVQPVGSPLSLECTVEGTSNPNLYWYRQAAGRGLQLLFYSVGIGQISSEVPQNLSASRPQDRQFILSSKKLLLSDSGFYLCAWTVGESGEKLFFGSGTQLSVL.

The chain employs TRBV19 and TRBJ2-7; no firm D call. V was shortened by 3 bases and J by 9 bases, with 15 bases between the two germline ends. This CDR3 is 13 amino acids long. Per the germline V gene, CDR1 is LNHDA and CDR2 is SQIVND (reference sequence). The CDR3 is CASSIGLRLRQYF. CDR3 DNA: TGTGCCAGTAGTATCGGCTTGCGCCTTAGGCAGTACTTC.

This clone came up a few times. The rearrangement joins TRBV6-8 to TRBJ1-4, with D uncertain. V lost 5 bases and J 5 bases, leaving 24 bases between the germline ends. CDR1 and CDR2 (germline): MNHGY, SAAAGT. The CDR3 runs to 18 residues. The CDR3: CASSDCPSLLVDNEKLFF. CDR3 coding DNA: TGTGCCAGCAGTGACTGTCCAAGTCTCCTAGTCGACAATGAAAAACTGTTTTTT.

The sample holds many counts of this clone. V usage is TRBV11-3 and J usage is TRBJ2-4, with 11 bases matching TRBD2. CDR1 SGHNT and CDR2 YENEEA come from the germline V gene. This CDR3 has 16 residues. V shed 3 bases, J shed 6 bases, and the junction held 7 bases outside the gene matches. The CDR3 is CASSLLSGGAGNIQYF. In DNA form, the CDR3 reads TGTGCCAGCAGCTTGCTTAGCGGGGGGGCGGGAAACATTCAGTACTTC.

This clone was recorded a few times. Distinct nucleotide sequences in the sample also encode this CDR3. The J gene is TRBJ2-1, the V gene TRBV9; D is ambiguous. The germline V and J ends were trimmed by 0 bases and 7 bases, with 11 bases remaining between them. CDR1 and CDR2 (germline): SGDLS, YYNGEE. The CDR3 runs 14 residues. The CDR3 region is CASSVEMGLNEQFF. The CDR3 bases are TGTGCCAGCAGCGTAGAGATGGGATTGAATGAGCAGTTCTTC.

This chain connects TRBV11-3 to TRBJ2-6; D possibly uses TRBD1 or TRBD2 (5 bases each). The CDR3 covers 14 residues. CDR1 is SGHNT, CDR2 YENEEA, per germline. V gave up 5 bases and J gave up 4 bases, with 9 bases separating them. As DNA, the CDR3 is TGTGCCAGCAGCGCCGGGACCGGGGCCAACGTCCTGACTTTC. Amino acids: CASSAGTGANVLTF.

Only a few counts were recorded for this clone. The V and J genes are TRBV11-3 and TRBJ1-4; possible D gene TRBD1, 5 bases. This CDR3 contains 15 residues. From germline, CDR1 is SGHNT and CDR2 YENEEA. Trimming stripped 5 bases from V and 4 bases from J, with 14 bases between. CDR3 bases: TGTGCCAGCAGCCCCCGAGGGGCAGGTAATGAAAAACTGTTTTTT. It yields the protein CASSPRGAGNEKLFF.

Only a few counts were recorded for this clone. V usage is TRBV9 and J usage is TRBJ1-2; 8 nucleotides agree with TRBD1. After removal of 4 bases from V and 4 bases from J, the junction contained 6 bases not matched to a gene. Germline V gives CDR1 SGDLS, CDR2 YYNGEE. The CDR3 contains 14 residues. The CDR3 bases are TGTGCCAGCAGCTCTGGACAGGGAACCTATGGCTACACCTTC. Its translation: CASSSGQGTYGYTF.

There are a few counts of this clone. V gene TRBV28 combines with J gene TRBJ2-2; D might be TRBD1 (6 bases). Germline V gene sequence: CDR1 MDHEN, CDR2 SYDVKM. There are 15 residues in the CDR3. V was pared by 1 base and J by 3 bases, with 9 bases between. This CDR3 is CASSLFRTDTGELFF. The CDR3 DNA is TGTGCCAGCAGTTTATTTCGGACAGACACCGGGGAGCTGTTTTTT.

The chain combines TRBV30 with TRBJ1-2; D might be TRBD1 (6 bases). Per germline, CDR1 GTSNPN and CDR2 SVGIG (reference sequence). V lost 7 bases and J lost 5, with 23 bases in between. The CDR3 runs to 15 residues. The CDR3 DNA is TGTGCCTTCTCGAGGGGGGGGCCATACGCATATGGCTACACCTTC. This encodes CAFSRGGPYAYGYTF.

By share, this clone counts as medium-sized. The CDR3 sequence: CASSLGTDYTEAFF. DNA of the CDR3: TGTGCCAGCAGCTTAGGTACAGATTACACTGAAGCTTTCTTT. This rearrangement joins TRBV11-3 to TRBJ1-1; D unresolved. There are 14 residues in the CDR3. Trimming took 1 base from V and 3 from J, leaving 9 bases between them. Germline V gene lookup returns CDR1 SGHNT and CDR2 YENEEA.

This clone is medium-sized. This chain links TRBV6-8 with TRBJ1-5, with TRBD1 matching over 9 bases. This CDR3 is built from 15 residues. Trimming at V came to 5 bases and at J to 6 bases, leaving 8 bases not matched to a gene. Germline CDR1 is MNHGY and CDR2 is SAAAGT. CDR3 in amino acids: CASSVDRGTGQPQHF. The DNA for the CDR3 is TGTGCCAGCAGTGTGGACAGGGGTACGGGTCAGCCCCAGCATTTT.

V gene TRBV9 combines with J gene TRBJ2-2; 8 nucleotides match TRBD1. Trimming removed 9 bases from V and 6 bases from J; junction bases left unmatched: 7. There are 13 residues in the CDR3. Germline CDR1 SGDLS, CDR2 YYNGEE. The CDR3 sequence: CATPGTGPGELFF. CDR3 nucleotides: TGTGCCACCCCCGGGACAGGCCCCGGGGAGCTGTTTTTT.

By share, this clone ranks as medium-sized (0.01 to 0.1%). The chain uses TRBV11-3 and TRBJ1-2; D is unresolved. Looked up from germline, CDR1 is SGHNT and CDR2 is YENEEA. The V gene lost 3 bases and the J gene lost 1 base, with 18 bases spanning the gap. This CDR3 contains 17 residues. CDR3 sequence: CASSLVGVGSHNYGYTF. The CDR3 DNA follows: TGTGCCAGCAGCTTGGTCGGGGTGGGCAGCCATAACTATGGCTACACCTTC.

The chain uses TRBV19 and TRBJ2-5; 8 bases map to TRBD1. V lost 3 bases to trimming and J lost 4 bases; unmatched junction nucleotides: 1. CDR1 and CDR2 from the germline V gene are LNHDA and SQIVND (reference sequence). The CDR3 runs 13 residues. CDR3 in amino acids: CASSMQGAETQYF. CDR3 DNA: TGTGCCAGTAGTATGCAGGGGGCAGAGACCCAGTACTTC.

This clone was seen a few times. V gene TRBV28 combines with J gene TRBJ1-2; D is undetermined. V gave up 3 bases and J gave up 4 bases, with 6 bases separating them. This CDR3 is built from 12 residues. CDR1 and CDR2 (germline): MDHEN, SYDVKM. The CDR3 here is CASSFTGYGYTF. The CDR3 DNA reads as TGTGCCAGCAGTTTTACTGGCTATGGCTACACCTTC.

The J gene is TRBJ1-4, the V gene TRBV6-8; tentatively, D is TRBD1 (6 bases). The CDR3 has 15 residues. The germline V gene encodes CDR1 MNHGY and CDR2 SAAAGT. Trimming removed 4 bases from V and 5 bases from J, with 14 bases in between. The CDR3 sequence is CASSFRWTVNEKLFF. The CDR3, as DNA: TGTGCCAGCAGTTTCCGATGGACAGTGAATGAAAAACTGTTTTTT.

This clone qualifies as medium-sized. The genes are TRBV11-3 and TRBJ2-3; TRBD2 agrees at 7 bases. J gave up 2 bases and V 3 bases, and 2 bases lay outside the gene matches. Germline CDR1 reads SGHNT; CDR2 reads YENEEA. CDR3 length: 14 amino acids. Written as DNA, the CDR3 is TGTGCCAGCAGCTTGGGGGGGAACACAGATACGCAGTATTTT. Amino acid sequence: CASSLGGNTDTQYF. The entire variable domain, with the rest obtained from reference TRBV11-3 and TRBJ2-3, is as follows: EAGVVQSPRYKIIEKKQPVAFWCNPISGHNTLYWYLQNLGQGPELLIRYENEEAVDDSQLPKDRFSAERLKGVDSTLKIQPAELGDSAVYLCASSLGGNTDTQYFGPGTRLTVL.

This clone occurred a few times. The rearrangement joins TRBV11-3 to TRBJ2-3; 15 bases fit TRBD2. Germline CDR1 is SGHNT and CDR2 is YENEEA. This CDR3 is 18 amino acids long. V gave up 6 bases and J gave up 0 bases; unmatched junction bases: 7. The CDR3 here is CASSPGLAGGSSTDTQYF. For the CDR3, the DNA is TGTGCCAGCAGTCCCGGACTAGCGGGGGGGTCTAGCACAGATACGCAGTATTTT.

This clone was seen a few times. This chain connects TRBV14 to TRBJ2-1; TRBD1 matches 10 bases. The CDR3 extends over 17 amino acids. J gave up 4 bases and V 2 bases, and 8 bases lay outside the gene matches. Looked up from germline, CDR1 is SGHDN and CDR2 is FVKESK. In DNA, the CDR3 is TGTGCCAGCAGCCAAAGACAGGGGGCGAGGGGGTACAATGAGCAGTTCTTC. Protein sequence: CASSQRQGARGYNEQFF. Filled out from reference TRBV14 and TRBJ2-1, the complete variable domain reads EAGVTQFPSHSVIEKGQTVTLRCDPISGHDNLYWYRRVMGKEIKFLLHFVKESKQDESGMPNNRFLAERTGGTYSTLKVQPAELEDSGVYFCASSQRQGARGYNEQFFGPGTRLTVL.

This clone is medium-sized (0.01 to 0.1%) in the sample. The chain couples TRBV11-3 to TRBJ1-6, with D possibly TRBD1 on 5 matching bases. Germline V gene sequence: CDR1 SGHNT, CDR2 YENEEA. V was cut by 3 bases and J by 8 bases, with 14 bases left in between. This CDR3 is 15 amino acids long. The CDR3 sequence: CASSLAGGVDSPLHF. The CDR3 coding sequence is TGTGCCAGCAGCTTGGCCGGGGGAGTTGATTCACCCCTCCACTTT.

The genes are TRBV6-8 and TRBJ1-1; 7 positions agree with TRBD1. V shed 5 bases and J 4 bases; nucleotides not matched to a gene: 10. The CDR3 runs to 15 residues. CDR1 and CDR2 from the germline V gene are MNHGY and SAAAGT. As DNA, the CDR3 is TGTGCCAGCAGTAACAGGGGAGGGTTTCCCACTGAAGCTTTCTTT. Protein: CASSNRGGFPTEAFF.

This clone turned up a few times. This chain links TRBV19 with TRBJ1-2; possible D gene TRBD1, 6 bases. V shed 5 bases and J shed 4 bases, with 17 bases lying between them. Germline CDR1 and CDR2: LNHDA and SQIVND (reference sequence). The length of the CDR3 is 15 residues. The CDR3 reads CASSLSPQGGYGYTF. CDR3 coding DNA: TGTGCCAGTAGTCTTTCGCCACAGGGAGGCTATGGCTACACCTTC.

This chain joins TRBV14 and TRBJ2-3, with D perhaps TRBD2 (5 bases). V gave up 3 bases and J gave up 3 bases, with 16 bases separating them. The CDR3 has 16 residues. Germline CDR1 SGHDN, CDR2 FVKESK. The CDR3 DNA reads TGTGCCAGCAGCCAGGTTCCGGGAAGCGTTACAGATACGCAGTATTTT. The encoded protein is CASSQVPGSVTDTQYF.